This record concerns one T cell receptor (beta chain) sequence. Its antigen is currently not known. Base qualities are not provided; no much larger clone lies one nucleotide away. These data belong to a study of cytomegalovirus exposure and HLA in healthy donors (TCRdb year 2017). For context, the study as a whole: An earlier analysis of around 600 of the donors reported 250 to 300 Gb of sequence data and 100 million to 130 million unique TCR beta sequences from roughly 200 million T cells. Approximately 310 gigabases of sequencing data and approximately 84 million unique TCR sequences were included in an early release covering over 600 HLA-typed donors. Among the approximately 420 genotyped donors, more than 70% belonged to the genetic ancestry cluster associated with self-reported Caucasian donors. The study aimed to test whether cataloging public T cell receptors could reveal signatures of past pathogen exposure. Using immunosequencing, the study profiled T cell repertoires from fewer than 700 subjects and related those repertoires to cytomegalovirus serostatus. A separate validation cohort of about 110 different subjects was used in addition to the roughly 720-subject first cohort. High-throughput TCR immunosequencing, statistical association of individual TCRs with disease status, and machine learning were combined to predict cytomegalovirus infection status. A later analysis re-examined previously published TCR beta repertoires from more than 600 donors and added high-resolution HLA genotyping to investigate patterns of TCR occurrence. In the later analysis, no new phenotypic data were used to find candidate immune exposures; instead, reliance was placed on TCR beta sequences and their occurrence across donors. In an earlier analysis of 587 of the donors, high-throughput TCR beta sequencing was used to judge whether each TCR beta V gene segment behaved as functional or pseudogenic. Donor age, sex, ethnicity and CMV serostatus were compiled together with the repertoire data. In a later genetic analysis, genome-wide SNP genotypes for 398 of the 666 donors were used, and that subset was treated as a discovery cohort. Every repertoire in the discovery cohort had been generated on one and the same sequencing platform. HLA typing covered class I and class II loci at four-digit resolution. Typing coverage differed by locus: A, B, C, DRB1 and DQB1 were typed in about 620-630 donors, DQA1 in about 500, DPA1 in some 570, and DPB1 in just under 490. A handful of DR-DQ haplotypes were handled as single units for association and clustering because linkage in the cohort was strong. Among roughly 400 genotyped donors of the cohort, an average of around 220,000 unique TCR beta nucleotide sequences was sequenced per donor, of which approximately 19% were non-productive.

The germline V gene provides CDR1 LGHNA and CDR2 YSLEER. The CDR3, from cysteine to phenylalanine, totals 15 residues. Only CDR3 DNA remains: 45 bases, in frame from the first base. The germline V and J ends show losses of 3 bases and 2 bases respectively, and no gene match explains 3 bases of the junction. The cohort was made up of 500 to 800 healthy bone marrow donors. At the time of sampling, every cohort member was nominally healthy, though immune exposures that went unrecorded were likely present. The donor was CMV seronegative and belonged to the group of 350 or so seronegative cohort members. Each donor provided a peripheral blood sample, and peripheral blood mononuclear cells were used for TCR beta sequencing. The Qiagen DNeasy Blood Extraction Kit was used to extract genomic DNA from the blood cell samples. The method was the immunoSEQ multiplex PCR assay. A mixture of 60 forward primers for TCR Vbeta segments and 13 reverse primers for TCR Jbeta segments was used in the multiplex PCR. Amplification of the CDR3 region of rearranged TCR beta genes was performed with a multiplex PCR assay on genomic DNA. Amplified TCR beta libraries were sequenced as 87-base-pair reads on the Illumina HiSeq System. For the original study's pipeline: In a later analysis, tens of millions of unique TCR beta chains were counted across the roughly 610 repertoires, and approximately 11 million of these chains were shared by at least two donors. Raw reads were error-corrected and collapsed into unique sequences with a nearest-neighbor algorithm that merged closely related sequences to remove PCR and sequencing errors. CDR3 sequences were aligned to IMGT reference sequences to assign V, D and J gene segments. For a sequence to be retained, at least a six-nucleotide match to both a V gene segment and a J gene segment was required. A rearrangement counted as productive if the CDR3 had no stop codons and remained in frame with V and J, and every other rearrangement counted as non-productive. Following IMGT convention, CDR3 was defined as the stretch from the second conserved V-encoded cysteine to the conserved J-encoded phenylalanine. Sequences without an unambiguous match to a single V gene segment were excluded from the earlier analysis of 450 to 750 of the donors. An earlier analysis of 500 to 600 of the donors classified V segments as functional when productive rearrangements were above 56.7% and as segregating when the standard deviation between donors was above 5%. A statistical classification framework was developed to diagnose cytomegalovirus status using the catalog of TCR beta chain sequences. A later analysis assigned V and J genes by comparing TCR nucleotide sequences with IMGT/GENE-DB human TR gene sequences. In a later analysis, CDR3 sequences and most-parsimonious VDJ recombination scenarios were assigned using the TCRdist pipeline. A later analysis defined each TCR beta chain by its CDR3 amino acid sequence plus V-gene family, and excluded reads lacking a unique V-gene family. As a way to deal with suspected cross-contamination and a sequencing artifact, a later analysis dropped 640 or so nucleotide sequences that were highly shared and had low generation probability. For each public chain, a later analysis derived a clonal expansion index from normalized ranks of inferred template counts within each repertoire. In a later analysis, generation probabilities were computed using a VDJ recombination model fitted to out-of-frame rearrangements, and the results were checked against IGoR. In a later analysis, TCR-TCR, TCR-HLA and TCR-CMV co-occurrence was scored with hypergeometric tests, and a repertoire-size bias correction was applied to TCR pairs. In a later analysis, false discovery rates were estimated by permuting HLA or CMV assignments 20 times. In a later analysis, co-occurring TCRs were grouped using DBSCAN, with TCRdist sequence similarity added in when clustering inside HLA-allele-positive subsets. For co-occurrence clustering, repertoires with fewer than 30,000 or more than 120,000 public chains were excluded, along with four to six repertoires with anomalous nucleotide sharing. The immuneACCESS repertoire file appears here via TCRdb, limited to in-frame rearrangements. These files lack a portion of the clones; in checked studies, under half of the deficit traces to unresolved V genes, and the cause of the others is not known. V and J calls and clone size are as listed in that table; D and trimming were resolved from the DNA. Counted in this sample were over 50,000 clones; about 86% of them appeared once. The ten largest clones represent 1.7% of the sample.

General conclusions and limits of the study: Broadly in line with IMGT annotations, most TCR beta V segments showed up in productive rearrangements about 87% or about 30% of the time in an earlier analysis of some 590 of the donors. Compared with the 666-donor mean, donors in an Asian-associated ancestry cluster had fewer N-insertions in productive TCRs, according to a later genetic analysis. The authors suggested that the approach could potentially be generalized to other disease states and immunological phenotypes. A few of the identified cytomegalovirus-associated TCR beta chains were confirmed in vitro to be specific for cytomegalovirus antigens. A later genetic analysis associated a missense DCLRE1C variant with V-gene and J-gene trimming of TCR beta chains, and an independent cohort replicated the association. Sequencing depth was assumed to be roughly uniform across donors in the presence/absence analyses, though that assumption may not hold. Most TCR sequences were observed very rarely across donors, whereas some public TCRs were present in many individuals. Because counts were too low, some 16 rarely observed V segments, including chromosome 9 orphons, were excluded from the earlier analysis of fewer than 650 of the donors. A further reported finding was that TCR beta sequences accurately predicted the HLA-A and HLA-B alleles for most subjects in the first cohort. Most CMV-associated TCR beta chains appeared to be HLA-restricted in a later analysis, and the HLA associations seemed to be driven largely by CMV exposure. Specific HLA alleles were associated with around 18,000 TCR beta sequences at a false discovery rate of 0.05 in a later analysis. Assigning TCR associations to individual alleles was difficult when HLA alleles, especially DR and DQ, strongly co-occurred. A total of 164 TCR beta chains were listed by the study as associated with cytomegalovirus. Linkage disequilibrium might explain the correlated functional status among segregating V segments, but an unknown experimental factor could not be ruled out. HLA typing was unavailable for some donors at each locus, so association tests used only the typed subset. In a later analysis, TCR association rates were found to vary across HLA loci, with the most associated TCRs seen for DRB1 alleles and the fewest for HLA-C alleles. According to a later analysis, parvovirus B19, influenza, CMV and Epstein-Barr virus appeared linked to several top co-occurrence clusters. In both the original and validation cohorts, the classifier was reported to diagnose cytomegalovirus status with high specificity and sensitivity. The cohort was sequenced for TCR beta chains only, and without alpha or paired-chain data the features that could be detected were limited. A later analysis found that HLA-associated TCR beta chains were more clonally expanded and had lower generation probabilities than equally common non-associated chains. Immune exposure information for the cohort was limited to CMV serostatus. A group of highly shared sequence variants was considered likely to be a technical artifact of the sequencing pipeline. Some IMGT-functional V segments, including TRBV6-2 and TRBV6-3, could not be distinguished by the 87-base-pair reads and were therefore excluded.

The chain employs TRBV4-3 and TRBJ2-7, with 11 bases in between that match TRBD2. The origin of this receptor is a man aged 40-55 years in good health and CMV-seronegative. Material for sequencing was PBMCs. The CDR3 is CASSQGLADTYEQYF. In nucleotide form, the sequence is TGCGCCAGCAGCCAGGGACTAGCGGACACCTACGAGCAGTACTTC.